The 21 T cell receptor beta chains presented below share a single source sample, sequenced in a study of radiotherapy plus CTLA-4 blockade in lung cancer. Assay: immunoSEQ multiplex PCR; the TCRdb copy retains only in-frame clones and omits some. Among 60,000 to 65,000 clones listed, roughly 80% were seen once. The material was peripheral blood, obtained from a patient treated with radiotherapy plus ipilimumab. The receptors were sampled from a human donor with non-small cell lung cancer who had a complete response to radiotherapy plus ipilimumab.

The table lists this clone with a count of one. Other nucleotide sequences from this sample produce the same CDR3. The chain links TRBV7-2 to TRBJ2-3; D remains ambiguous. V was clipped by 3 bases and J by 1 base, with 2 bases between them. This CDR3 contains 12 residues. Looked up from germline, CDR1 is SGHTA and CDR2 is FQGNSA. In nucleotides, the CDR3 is TGTGCCAGCAGCTTGGGCACAGATACGCAGTATTTT. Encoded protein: CASSLGTDTQYF.

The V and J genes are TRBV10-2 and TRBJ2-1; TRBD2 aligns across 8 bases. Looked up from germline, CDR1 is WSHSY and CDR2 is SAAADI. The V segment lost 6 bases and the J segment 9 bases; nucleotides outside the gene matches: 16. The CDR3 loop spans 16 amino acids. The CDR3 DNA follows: TGCGCCAGCAGGCGGGGGGCTAGCGGCTGGCAGGGTGAGCAGTTCTTC. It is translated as CASRRGASGWQGEQFF.

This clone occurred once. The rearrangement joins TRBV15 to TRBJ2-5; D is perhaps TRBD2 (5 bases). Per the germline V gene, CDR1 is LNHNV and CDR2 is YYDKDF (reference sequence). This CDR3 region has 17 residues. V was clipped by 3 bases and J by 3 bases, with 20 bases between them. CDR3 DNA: TGTGCCACCAGCAGGGGATTAGGGCGGACTGCGAAAGAGACCCAGTACTTC. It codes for CATSRGLGRTAKETQYF.

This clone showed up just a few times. CDR3: CASSRARGGFDGYTF. CDR3 DNA: TGCGCCAGCAGCCGGGCCAGGGGAGGGTTTGATGGCTACACCTTC. The rearrangement links TRBV4-3 to TRBJ1-2; TRBD1 is a possible D gene (6 bases). Germline loops: CDR1 LGHNA, CDR2 YSLEER. The V gene lost 4 bases and the J gene lost 6 bases, with 18 bases spanning the gap. There are 15 residues in the CDR3.

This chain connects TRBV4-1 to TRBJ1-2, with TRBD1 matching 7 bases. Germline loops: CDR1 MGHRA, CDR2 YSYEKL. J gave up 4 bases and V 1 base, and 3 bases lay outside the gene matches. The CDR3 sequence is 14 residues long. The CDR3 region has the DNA TGCGCCAGCAGCCAAGGGTGGACAGGCTATGGCTACACCTTC. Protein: CASSQGWTGYGYTF.

DNA of the CDR3: TGTGCCATCAGACGACTAGCGGGAGCTAGTGAGCAGTTCTTC. Translation: CAIRRLAGASEQFF. V gene TRBV10-3 combines with J gene TRBJ2-1; 12 bases line up with TRBD2. This CDR3 is built from 14 residues. Germline assignment: CDR1 ENHRY and CDR2 SYGVKD. After removal of 6 bases from V and 9 bases from J, the junction contained 6 bases not matched to a gene.

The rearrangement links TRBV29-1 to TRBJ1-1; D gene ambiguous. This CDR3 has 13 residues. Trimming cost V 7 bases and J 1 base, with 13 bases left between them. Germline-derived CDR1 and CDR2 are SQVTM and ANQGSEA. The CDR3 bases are TGCAGCGCAACCAGTTCCCAGAACACTGAAGCTTTCTTT. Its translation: CSATSSQNTEAFF.

The CDR3 nucleotides are TGTGCCAGCAGTTTGACTAGCGGGAGCACAGATACGCAGTATTTT. It specifies CASSLTSGSTDTQYF. The rearrangement uses TRBV6-9 and TRBJ2-3; 10 bases align to TRBD2. From germline, CDR1 is MNHGY and CDR2 SVAAGI. V was pared by 4 bases and J by 0 bases, with 1 base of the junction left unmatched. CDR3 length equals 15 residues.

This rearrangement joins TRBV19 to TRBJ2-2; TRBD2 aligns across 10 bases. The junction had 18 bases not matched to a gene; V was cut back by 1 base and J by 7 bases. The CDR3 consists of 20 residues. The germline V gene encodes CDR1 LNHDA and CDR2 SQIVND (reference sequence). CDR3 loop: CASSIAAPGLARGGFGELFF. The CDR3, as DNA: TGTGCCAGTAGTATAGCTGCGCCGGGACTAGCGCGTGGTGGTTTCGGGGAGCTGTTTTTT.

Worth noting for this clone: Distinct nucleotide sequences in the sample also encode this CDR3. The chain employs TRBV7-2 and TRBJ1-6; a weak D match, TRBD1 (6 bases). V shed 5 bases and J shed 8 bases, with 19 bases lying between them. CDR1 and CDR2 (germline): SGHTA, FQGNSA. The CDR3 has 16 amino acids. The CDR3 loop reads CASSVQGSRFDSPLHF. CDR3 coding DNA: TGTGCCAGCAGCGTACAGGGTTCCAGGTTTGATTCACCCCTCCACTTT.

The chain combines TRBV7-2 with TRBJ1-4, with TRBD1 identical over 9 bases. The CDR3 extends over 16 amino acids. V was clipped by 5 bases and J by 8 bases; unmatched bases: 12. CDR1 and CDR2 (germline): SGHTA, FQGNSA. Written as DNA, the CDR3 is TGTGCCAGCAGCCCACGGGTCGGGACAGGGAAGGAAAAACTGTTTTTT. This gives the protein CASSPRVGTGKEKLFF.

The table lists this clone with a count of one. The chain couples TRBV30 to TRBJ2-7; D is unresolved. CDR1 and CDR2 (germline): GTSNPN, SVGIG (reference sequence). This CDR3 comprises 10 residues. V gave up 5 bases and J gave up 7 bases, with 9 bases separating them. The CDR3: CAWLGNEQYF. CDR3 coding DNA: TGTGCCTGGCTAGGGAATGAGCAGTACTTC.

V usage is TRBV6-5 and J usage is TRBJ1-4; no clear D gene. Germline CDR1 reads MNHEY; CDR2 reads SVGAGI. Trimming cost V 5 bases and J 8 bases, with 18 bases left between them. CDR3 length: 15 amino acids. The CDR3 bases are TGTGCCAGCAGTCCCCCGGGCCTCGGTGGGGAAAAACTGTTTTTT. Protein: CASSPPGLGGEKLFF.

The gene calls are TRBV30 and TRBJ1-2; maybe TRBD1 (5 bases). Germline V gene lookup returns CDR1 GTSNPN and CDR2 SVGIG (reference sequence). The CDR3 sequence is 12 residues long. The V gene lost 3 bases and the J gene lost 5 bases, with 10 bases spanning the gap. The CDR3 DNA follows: TGTGCCTGGAGGTTTAGGGGTTATGGCTACACCTTC. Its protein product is CAWRFRGYGYTF.

The CDR3 nucleotides are TGTGCCAGCAGCGTAGATCCCCAAAGACTAGCGGGAACGAACAATGAGCAGTTCTTC. It yields the protein CASSVDPQRLAGTNNEQFF. The rearrangement links TRBV9 to TRBJ2-1; 11 nucleotides line up with TRBD2. The ends lost 0 bases at V and 5 bases at J; junction bases unmatched: 13. CDR3 length equals 19 residues. Germline V gene sequence: CDR1 SGDLS, CDR2 YYNGEE.

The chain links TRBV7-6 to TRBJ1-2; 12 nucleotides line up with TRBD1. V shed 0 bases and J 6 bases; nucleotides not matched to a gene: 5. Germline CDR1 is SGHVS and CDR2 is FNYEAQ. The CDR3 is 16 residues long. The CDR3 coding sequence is TGTGCCAGCAGCTTAGCGGGACAGGGGGCGGTACATGGCTACACCTTC. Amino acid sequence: CASSLAGQGAVHGYTF. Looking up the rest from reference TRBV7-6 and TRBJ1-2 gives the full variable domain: GAGVSQSPRYKVTKRGQDVALRCDPISGHVSLYWYRQALGQGPEFLTYFNYEAQQDKSGLPNDRFSAERPEGSISTLTIQRTEQRDSAMYRCASSLAGQGAVHGYTFGSGTRLTVV.

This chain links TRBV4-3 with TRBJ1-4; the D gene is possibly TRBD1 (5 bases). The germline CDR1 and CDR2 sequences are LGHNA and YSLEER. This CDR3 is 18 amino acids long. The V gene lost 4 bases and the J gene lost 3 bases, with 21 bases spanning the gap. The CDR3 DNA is TGCGCCAGCAGCCTCGCTTGGGTGTCGGGGACTTCTAATGAAAAACTGTTTTTT. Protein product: CASSLAWVSGTSNEKLFF.

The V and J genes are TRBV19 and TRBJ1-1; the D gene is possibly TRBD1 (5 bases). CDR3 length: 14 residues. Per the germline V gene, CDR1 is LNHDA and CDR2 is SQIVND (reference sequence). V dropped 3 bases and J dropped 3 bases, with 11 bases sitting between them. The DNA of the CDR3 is TGTGCCAGTAGTATCCTGGGCAGGGACACTGAAGCTTTCTTT. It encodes CASSILGRDTEAFF. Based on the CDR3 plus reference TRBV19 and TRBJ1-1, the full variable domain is DGGITQSPKYLFRKEGQNVTLSCEQNLNHDAMYWYRQDPGQGLRLIYYSQIVNDFQKGDIAEGYSVSREKKESFPLTVTSAQKNPTAFYLCASSILGRDTEAFFGQGTRLTVV.

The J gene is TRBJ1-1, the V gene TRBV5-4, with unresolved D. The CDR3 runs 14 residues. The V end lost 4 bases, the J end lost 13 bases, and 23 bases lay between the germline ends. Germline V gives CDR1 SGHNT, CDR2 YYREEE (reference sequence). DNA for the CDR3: TGTGCCAGCAGCGACACCATCGTTAAGGATTCGGTTTTCTTT. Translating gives CASSDTIVKDSVFF.

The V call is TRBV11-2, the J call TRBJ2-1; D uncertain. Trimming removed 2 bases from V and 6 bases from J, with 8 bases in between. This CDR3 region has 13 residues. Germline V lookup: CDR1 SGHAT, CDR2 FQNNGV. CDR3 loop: CASSLFFVNEQFF. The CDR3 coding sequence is TGTGCCAGCAGCTTATTTTTTGTCAATGAGCAGTTCTTC.

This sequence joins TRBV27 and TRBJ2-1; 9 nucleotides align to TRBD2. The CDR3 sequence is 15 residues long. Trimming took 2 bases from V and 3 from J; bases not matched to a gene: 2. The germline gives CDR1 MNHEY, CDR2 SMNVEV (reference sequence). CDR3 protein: CASSLRLAVYNEQFF. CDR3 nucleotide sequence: TGTGCCAGCAGTTTAAGACTAGCGGTCTACAATGAGCAGTTCTTC.